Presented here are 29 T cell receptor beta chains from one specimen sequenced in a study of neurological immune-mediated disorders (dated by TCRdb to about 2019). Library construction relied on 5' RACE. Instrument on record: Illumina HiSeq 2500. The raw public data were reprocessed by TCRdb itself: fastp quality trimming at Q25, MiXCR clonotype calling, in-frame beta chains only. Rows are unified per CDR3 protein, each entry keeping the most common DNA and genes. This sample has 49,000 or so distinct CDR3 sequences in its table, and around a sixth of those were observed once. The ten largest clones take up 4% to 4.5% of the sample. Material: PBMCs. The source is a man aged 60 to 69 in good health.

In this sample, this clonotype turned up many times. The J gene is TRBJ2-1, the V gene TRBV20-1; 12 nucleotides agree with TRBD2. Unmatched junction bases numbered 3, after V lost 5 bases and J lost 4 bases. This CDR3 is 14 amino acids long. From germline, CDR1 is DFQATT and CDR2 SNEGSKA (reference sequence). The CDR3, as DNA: TGCAGTGCTGGGGGACTAGCGGGTTACAATGAGCAGTTCTTC. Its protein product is CSAGGLAGYNEQFF.

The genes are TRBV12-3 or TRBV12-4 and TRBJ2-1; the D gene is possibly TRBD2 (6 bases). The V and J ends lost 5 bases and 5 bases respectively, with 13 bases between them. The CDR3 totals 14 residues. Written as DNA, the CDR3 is TGTGCCAGCAGTCCCCAGCCGGGGGACAATGAGCAGTTCTTC. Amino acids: CASSPQPGDNEQFF.

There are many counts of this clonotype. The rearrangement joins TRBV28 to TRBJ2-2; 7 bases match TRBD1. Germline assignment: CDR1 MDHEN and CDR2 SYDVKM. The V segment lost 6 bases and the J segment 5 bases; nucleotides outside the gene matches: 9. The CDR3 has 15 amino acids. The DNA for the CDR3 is TGTGCCAGCAGCGAGGGGGCGCGTTCTACCGGGGAGCTGTTTTTT. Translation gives CASSEGARSTGELFF.

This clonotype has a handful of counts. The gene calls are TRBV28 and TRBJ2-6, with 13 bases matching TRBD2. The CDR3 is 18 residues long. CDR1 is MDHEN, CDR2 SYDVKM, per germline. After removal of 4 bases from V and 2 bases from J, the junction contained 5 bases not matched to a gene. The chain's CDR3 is CASSSPGLAGAGANVLTF. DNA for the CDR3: TGTGCCAGCAGTTCCCCCGGACTAGCGGGAGCTGGGGCCAACGTCCTGACTTTC. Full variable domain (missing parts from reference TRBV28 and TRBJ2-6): DVKVTQSSRYLVKRTGEKVFLECVQDMDHENMFWYRQDPGLGLRLIYFSYDVKMKEKGDIPEGYSVSREKKERFSLILESASTNQTSMYLCASSSPGLAGAGANVLTFGAGSRLTVL.

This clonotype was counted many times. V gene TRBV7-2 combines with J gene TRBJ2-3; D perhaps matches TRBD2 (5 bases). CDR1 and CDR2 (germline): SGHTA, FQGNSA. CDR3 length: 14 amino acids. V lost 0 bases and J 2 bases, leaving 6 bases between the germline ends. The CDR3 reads CASSLASATDTQYF. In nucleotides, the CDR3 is TGTGCCAGCAGCTTAGCTAGCGCCACAGATACGCAGTATTTT.

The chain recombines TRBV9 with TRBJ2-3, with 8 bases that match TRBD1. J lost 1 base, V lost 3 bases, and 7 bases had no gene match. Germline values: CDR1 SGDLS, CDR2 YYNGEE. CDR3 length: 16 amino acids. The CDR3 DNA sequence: TGTGCCAGCAGCGCTCTACAGGGGGAGGGCACAGATACGCAGTATTTT. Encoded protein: CASSALQGEGTDTQYF.

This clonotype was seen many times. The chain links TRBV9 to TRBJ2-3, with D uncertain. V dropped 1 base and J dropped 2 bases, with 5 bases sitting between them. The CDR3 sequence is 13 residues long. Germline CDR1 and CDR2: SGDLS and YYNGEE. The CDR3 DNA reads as TGTGCCAGCAGCGTATTATCCACAGATACGCAGTATTTT. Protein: CASSVLSTDTQYF.

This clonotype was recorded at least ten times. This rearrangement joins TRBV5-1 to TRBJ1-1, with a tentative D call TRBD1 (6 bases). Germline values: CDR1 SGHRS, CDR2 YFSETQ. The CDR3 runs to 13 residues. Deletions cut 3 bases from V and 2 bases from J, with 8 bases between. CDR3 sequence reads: CASSSGANTEAFF. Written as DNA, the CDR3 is TGCGCCAGCAGCTCAGGGGCTAACACTGAAGCTTTCTTT.

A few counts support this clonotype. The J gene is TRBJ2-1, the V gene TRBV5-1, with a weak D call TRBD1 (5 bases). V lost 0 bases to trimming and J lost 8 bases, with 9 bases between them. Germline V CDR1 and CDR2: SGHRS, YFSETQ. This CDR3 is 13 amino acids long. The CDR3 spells CASSLGFRDEQFF. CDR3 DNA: TGCGCCAGCAGCTTGGGATTCAGGGATGAGCAGTTCTTC.

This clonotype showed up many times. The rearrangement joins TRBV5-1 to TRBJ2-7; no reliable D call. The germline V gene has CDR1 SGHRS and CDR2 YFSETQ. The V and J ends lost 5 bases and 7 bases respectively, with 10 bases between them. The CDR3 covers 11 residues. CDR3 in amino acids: CASRLGHEQYF. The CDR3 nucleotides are TGCGCCAGCAGGCTGGGTCATGAGCAGTACTTC.

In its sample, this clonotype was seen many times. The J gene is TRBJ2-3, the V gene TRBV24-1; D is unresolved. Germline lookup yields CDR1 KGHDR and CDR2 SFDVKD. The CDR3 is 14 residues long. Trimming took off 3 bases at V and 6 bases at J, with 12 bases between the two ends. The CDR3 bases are TGTGCCACCAGTGATAGGTACTCCCGCGATACGCAGTATTTT. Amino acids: CATSDRYSRDTQYF.

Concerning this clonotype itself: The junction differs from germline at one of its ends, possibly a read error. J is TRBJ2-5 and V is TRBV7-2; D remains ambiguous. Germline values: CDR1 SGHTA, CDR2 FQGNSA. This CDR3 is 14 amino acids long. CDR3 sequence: CASSHVLLQETQYF. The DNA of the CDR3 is TGTGCCAGCAGCCACGTACTGCTCCAAGAGACACAGTACTTC.

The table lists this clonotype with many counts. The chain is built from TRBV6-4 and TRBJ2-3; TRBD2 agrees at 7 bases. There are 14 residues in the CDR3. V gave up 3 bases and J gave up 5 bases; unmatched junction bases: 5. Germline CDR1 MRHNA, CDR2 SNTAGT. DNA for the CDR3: TGTGCCAGCAGTGATCAGGCTAGCGGAGATACGCAGTATTTT. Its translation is CASSDQASGDTQYF.

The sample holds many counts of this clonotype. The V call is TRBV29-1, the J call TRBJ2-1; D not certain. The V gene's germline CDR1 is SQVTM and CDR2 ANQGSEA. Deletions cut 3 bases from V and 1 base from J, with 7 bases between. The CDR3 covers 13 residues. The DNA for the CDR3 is TGCAGCGTTGAGGTCTTGTCCTACAATGAGCAGTTCTTC. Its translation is CSVEVLSYNEQFF.

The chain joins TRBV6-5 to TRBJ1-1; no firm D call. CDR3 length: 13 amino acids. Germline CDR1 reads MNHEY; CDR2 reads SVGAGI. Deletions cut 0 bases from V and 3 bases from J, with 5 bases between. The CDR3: CASSYSRYTEAFF. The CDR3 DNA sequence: TGTGCCAGCAGTTACTCGAGGTACACTGAAGCTTTCTTT.

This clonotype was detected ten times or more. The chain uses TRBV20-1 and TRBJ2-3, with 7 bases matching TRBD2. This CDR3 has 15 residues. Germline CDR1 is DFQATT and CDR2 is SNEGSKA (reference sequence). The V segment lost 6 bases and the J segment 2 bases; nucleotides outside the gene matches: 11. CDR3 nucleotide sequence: TGCAGTGCGACTCGGCGGCTAGCGGACACAGATACGCAGTATTTT. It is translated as CSATRRLADTDTQYF.

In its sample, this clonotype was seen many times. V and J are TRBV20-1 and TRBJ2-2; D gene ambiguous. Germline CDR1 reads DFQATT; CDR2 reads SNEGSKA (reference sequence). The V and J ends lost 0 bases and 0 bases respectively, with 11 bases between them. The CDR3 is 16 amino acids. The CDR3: CSARDWPNANTGELFF. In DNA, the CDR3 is TGCAGTGCTAGAGATTGGCCTAACGCGAACACCGGGGAGCTGTTTTTT.

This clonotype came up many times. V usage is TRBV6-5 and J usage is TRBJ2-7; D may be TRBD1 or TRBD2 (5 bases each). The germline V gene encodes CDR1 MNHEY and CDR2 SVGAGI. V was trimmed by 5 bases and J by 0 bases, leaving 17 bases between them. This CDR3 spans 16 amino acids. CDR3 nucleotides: TGTGCCAGCAGTCCCTCGGGACGGCAAATCTCCTACGAGCAGTACTTC. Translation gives CASSPSGRQISYEQYF.

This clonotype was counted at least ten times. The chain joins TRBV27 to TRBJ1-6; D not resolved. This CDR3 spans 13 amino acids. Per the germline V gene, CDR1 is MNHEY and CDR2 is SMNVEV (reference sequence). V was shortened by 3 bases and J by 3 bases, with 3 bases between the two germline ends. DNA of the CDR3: TGTGCCAGCAGTTTGGGCTATAATTCACCCCTCCACTTT. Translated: CASSLGYNSPLHF.

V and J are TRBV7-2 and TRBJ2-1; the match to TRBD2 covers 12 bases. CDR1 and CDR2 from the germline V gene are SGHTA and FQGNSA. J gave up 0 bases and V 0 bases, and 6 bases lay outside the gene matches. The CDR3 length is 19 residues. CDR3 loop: CASSLAGLAGKSSYNEQFF. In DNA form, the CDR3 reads TGTGCCAGCAGCTTAGCAGGACTAGCGGGAAAAAGCTCCTACAATGAGCAGTTCTTC.

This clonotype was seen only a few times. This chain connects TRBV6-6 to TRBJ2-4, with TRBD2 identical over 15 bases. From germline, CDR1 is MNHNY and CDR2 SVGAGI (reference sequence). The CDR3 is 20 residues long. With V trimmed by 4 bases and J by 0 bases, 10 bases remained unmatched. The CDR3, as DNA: TGTGCCAGCAGTTCCAGGACCGGGACTAGCGGGAGGAAAGCCAAAAACATTCAGTACTTC. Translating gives CASSSRTGTSGRKAKNIQYF.

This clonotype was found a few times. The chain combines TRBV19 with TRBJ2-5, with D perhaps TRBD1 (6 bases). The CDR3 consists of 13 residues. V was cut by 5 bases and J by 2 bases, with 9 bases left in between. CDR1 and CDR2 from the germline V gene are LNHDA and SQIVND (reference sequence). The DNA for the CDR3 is TGTGCCAGTAGTCGGACAGTACAAGAGACCCAGTACTTC. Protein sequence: CASSRTVQETQYF.

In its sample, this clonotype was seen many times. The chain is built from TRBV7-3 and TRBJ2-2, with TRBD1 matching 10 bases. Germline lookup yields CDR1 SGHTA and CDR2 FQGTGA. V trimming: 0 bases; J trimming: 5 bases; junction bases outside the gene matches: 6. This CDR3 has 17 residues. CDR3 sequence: CASSLTKDRGLTGELFF. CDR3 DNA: TGTGCCAGCAGCTTAACCAAAGACAGGGGGCTAACCGGGGAGCTGTTTTTT. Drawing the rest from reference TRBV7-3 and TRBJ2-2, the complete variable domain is GAGVSQTPSNKVTEKGKYVELRCDPISGHTALYWYRQSLGQGPEFLIYFQGTGAADDSGLPNDRFFAVRPEGSVSTLKIQRTERGDSAVYLCASSLTKDRGLTGELFFGEGSRLTVL.

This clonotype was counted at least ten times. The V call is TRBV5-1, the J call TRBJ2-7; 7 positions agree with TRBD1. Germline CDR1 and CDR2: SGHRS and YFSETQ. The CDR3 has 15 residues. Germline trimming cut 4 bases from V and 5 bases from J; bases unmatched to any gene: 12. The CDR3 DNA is TGCGCCAGCAGCGAATATACGACAGGGTTGGACGAGCAGTACTTC. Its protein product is CASSEYTTGLDEQYF.

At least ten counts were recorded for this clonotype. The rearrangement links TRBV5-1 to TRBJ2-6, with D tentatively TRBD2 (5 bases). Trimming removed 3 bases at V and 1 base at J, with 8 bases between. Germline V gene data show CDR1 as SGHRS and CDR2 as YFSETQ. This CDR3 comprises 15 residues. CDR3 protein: CASSSTGSGANVLTF. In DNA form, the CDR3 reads TGCGCCAGCAGCTCGACGGGGTCTGGGGCCAACGTCCTGACTTTC.

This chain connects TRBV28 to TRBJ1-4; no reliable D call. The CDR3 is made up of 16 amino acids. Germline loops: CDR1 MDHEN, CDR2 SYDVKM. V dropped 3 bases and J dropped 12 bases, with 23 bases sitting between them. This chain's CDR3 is CASSFFGRRNDGELFF. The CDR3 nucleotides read TGTGCCAGCAGTTTCTTTGGACGGAGAAATGATGGGGAACTGTTTTTT.

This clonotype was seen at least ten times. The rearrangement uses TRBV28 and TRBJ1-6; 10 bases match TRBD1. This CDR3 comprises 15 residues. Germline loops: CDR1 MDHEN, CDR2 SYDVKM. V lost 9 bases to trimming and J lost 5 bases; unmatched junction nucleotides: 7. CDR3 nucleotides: TGTGCCAGGCCCCGGGACAGGGGAGATAATTCACCCCTCCACTTT. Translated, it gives CARPRDRGDNSPLHF.

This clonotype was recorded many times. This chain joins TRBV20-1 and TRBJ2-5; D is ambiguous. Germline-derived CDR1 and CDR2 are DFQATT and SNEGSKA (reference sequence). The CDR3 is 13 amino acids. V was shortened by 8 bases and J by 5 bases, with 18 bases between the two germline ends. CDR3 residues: CSTHRAPLETQYF. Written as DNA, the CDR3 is TGCAGTACCCACCGGGCCCCCTTGGAGACCCAGTACTTC.

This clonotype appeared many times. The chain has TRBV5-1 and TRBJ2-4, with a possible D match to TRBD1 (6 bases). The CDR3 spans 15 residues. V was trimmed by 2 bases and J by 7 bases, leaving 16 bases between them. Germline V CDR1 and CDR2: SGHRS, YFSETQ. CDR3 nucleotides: TGCGCCAGCAGCTTAGCCACTGGGCAGGGGAACATTCAGTACTTC. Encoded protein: CASSLATGQGNIQYF.